This entry is about one T cell receptor (beta chain). Its binding antigen is unknown. The input lacks base qualities; no much larger clone sits a single base away. This entry belongs to a study of blood T cells in healthy people across ages (dated by TCRdb to the mid-2010s). Study-wide context: In model experiments, template switching captured roughly one uniquely barcoded TCR beta cDNA molecule for every two T cells. To avoid experimental bias, donors of different ages were distributed randomly across sequencing lanes. Four age groups were formed from the donors: young (average about 16 years), middle-aged (approximately 41), aged (62) and long-lived (roughly 81). The study analyzed two additional independent replicas of 1 million unique cDNA reads from the same blood draw for two donors, one aged 18 to 29 and one aged 80 or older. To track age-related changes in TCR beta repertoire diversity, the study relied on deep sequencing normalized with unique cDNA molecular identifiers.

The germline V end is reduced by 6 bases and the J end by 4 bases; junction bases left unmatched: 7. Taken from the germline V gene, the CDR1 and CDR2 loops are MRHNA and SNTAGT. From the cysteine up to the phenylalanine, the CDR3 has a length of 14 residues. The sequence is cut down to CDR3 DNA, 42 bases in frame from base 1. The paper as a whole reports these results and caveats: Estimates of total diversity based on one million sequenced T cells were considered lower bounds and underestimates. Since profiling was done on bulk unsorted PBMCs, naive and antigen-experienced compartments could not be conclusively compared. Compared with the aged group, the long-lived group had more naive CD4+ T cells, fewer expanded clones and increased TCR diversity, suggesting age selection. Donor CMV infection status was unknown, potentially confounding age-related changes in expanded clonotypes. Observed TCR beta diversity per million T cells fell roughly linearly with age, and a significant reduction was already apparent by age roughly 40. A strong correlation was found between observed TCR beta diversity and the percentage of naive T cells measured by flow cytometry.

Libraries were prepared through 5' RACE. The instrument was an Illumina HiSeq 2500. The second PCR ran for roughly 7 to 12 cycles and used a J-beta primer mix along with a sample-barcoded 5' primer. Each TCR beta cDNA molecule received a unique molecular identifier from a template-switch 5' adaptor carrying 12 random nucleotides. Each sample yielded at least 2.5 million CDR3-containing paired-end reads. The Mint cDNA synthesis kit, primed by a TRBC-specific oligonucleotide, was used to synthesize first-strand cDNA from all RNA. Following uracil-DNA glycosylase treatment, all cDNA underwent a first 18-cycle PCR with the universal primers M1SS and BC2_uni_R. In the authors' own workflow: For normalization, 1 million high-quality reads were randomly selected from each sample, with every read carrying a distinct molecular identifier. Reads sharing molecular identifiers were discarded rather than binned into consensus sequences. MiTCR, run with a Q25 quality threshold and the strictest error-elimination algorithm, handled CDR3 identification, clonotype clustering and error correction. A nonparametric unseen species model using Euler transformation provided a lower-bound estimate of total TCR beta diversity. TCRdb reprocessed the public reads (quality trimming at Q25 with fastp, clone calling with MiXCR) and kept in-frame beta chains. Rows with one shared CDR3 protein collapse into an entry with the most common genes and DNA. TCRdb, rather than the study authors, made the V and J calls. The sample contains about 1 million distinct CDR3 sequences, under 45% of them found a single time. The ten largest clones capture under 20% of the sample.

Donors were around 37 systemically healthy Caucasian individuals from Russia aged 6 to 90 years. Each donor gave approximately 10 milliliters of peripheral blood, collected into EDTA-treated Vacutainer tubes. Ficoll-Paque density-gradient centrifugation was used to isolate PBMCs, with at least 6.5 million per sample. Trizol reagent was used to extract total RNA from PBMCs, with at least 6 micrograms per sample. For every donor, an aliquot of PBMCs went through flow cytometry to measure the percentages of naive CD45RAhigh/CD27high T cells. The TCR originated in a woman in her sixties or seventies in good health. Sequencing was performed on blood. The sequence joins TRBV6-4 to TRBJ2-5; TRBD1 lines up with 8 middle nucleotides. This receptor has the CDR3 CASSADRGGETQYF. The sequence in DNA is TGTGCCAGCAGCGCCGACAGGGGTGGAGAGACCCAGTACTTC.